Shown below are 14 T cell receptor beta chains from a single sample sequenced in a study of identifying expanded T cells in peripheral blood (dated by TCRdb to between 2017 and 2020). Libraries were made using the immunoSEQ multiplex PCR assay. As stored in TCRdb, this immuneACCESS dataset retains in-frame rearrangements with V and J assigned. A fraction of the clones does not appear; measured against another copy, unresolved V genes explain less than half of the discrepancy, and the remainder lacks a known reason. In all, the sample holds around 95,000 clones, and around 90% of those were seen once. The top ten constitute approximately 5.7% of the sample. The sample was blood. Every receptor here comes from a person between 18 and 75 years old in good health.

The rearrangement joins TRBV5-1 to TRBJ1-3, with D perhaps TRBD1 (6 bases). Germline V gene data show CDR1 as SGHRS and CDR2 as YFSETQ. V was trimmed by 0 bases and J by 0 bases, leaving 10 bases between them. The CDR3 runs to 16 residues. The CDR3 region has the DNA TGCGCCAGCAGCTTGGCGGGACATAACTCTGGAAACACCATATATTTT. Amino acid sequence: CASSLAGHNSGNTIYF.

V usage is TRBV11-2 and J usage is TRBJ1-1; D unresolved. The CDR3 has 12 amino acids. CDR1 and CDR2 (germline): SGHAT, FQNNGV. V was cut by 7 bases and J by 6 bases, with 12 bases left in between. DNA of the CDR3: TGTGCCAGCAACCCCAGCGGGCCTGAAGCTTTCTTT. Residues: CASNPSGPEAFF.

The J gene is TRBJ1-3, the V gene TRBV10-3, with D unclear. This CDR3 is built from 13 residues. In germline, CDR1 is ENHRY, CDR2 SYGVKD. The V gene lost 3 bases and the J gene lost 4 bases, with 7 bases spanning the gap. Here the CDR3 reads CAISDGEGNTIYF. CDR3 coding DNA: TGTGCCATCAGTGACGGGGAAGGAAACACCATATATTTT.

CDR3 region: CASRLHLNTEAFF. In DNA, the CDR3 is TGTGCCAGCAGGTTACACCTGAACACTGAAGCTTTCTTT. This chain uses TRBV2 with TRBJ1-1; D unclear. Between the trimmed V and J ends, which lost 6 bases and 0 bases, there was a span of 8 bases. This CDR3 has 13 residues. Germline loops: CDR1 SNHLY, CDR2 FYNNEI.

The rearrangement joins TRBV19 to TRBJ1-1; D may be TRBD1 (5 bases). Germline V gives CDR1 LNHDA, CDR2 SQIVND (reference sequence). V was pared by 4 bases and J by 0 bases, with 12 bases between. The CDR3 runs to 15 residues. CDR3 residues: CASSRGAGMNTEAFF. DNA of the CDR3: TGTGCCAGTAGTAGAGGGGCAGGGATGAACACTGAAGCTTTCTTT.

This clone was observed a handful of times. The chain couples TRBV7-2 to TRBJ2-7; D uncertain. CDR3 length equals 11 residues. CDR1 and CDR2 (germline): SGHTA, FQGNSA. The V end was cut by 8 bases, the J end by 6 bases, with 11 bases between. CDR3 sequence: CASAERGEQYF. The CDR3 region has the DNA TGTGCCAGCGCTGAGCGCGGCGAGCAGTACTTC. Drawing the rest from reference TRBV7-2 and TRBJ2-7, the complete variable domain is GAGVSQSPSNKVTEKGKDVELRCDPISGHTALYWYRQSLGQGLEFLIYFQGNSAPDKSGLPSDRFSAERTGGSVSTLTIQRTQQEDSAVYLCASAERGEQYFGPGTRLTVT.

This chain connects TRBV7-9 to TRBJ1-2, with 8 bases that match TRBD1. Germline trimming cut 5 bases from V and 3 bases from J; bases unmatched to any gene: 5. The germline V gene has CDR1 SEHNR and CDR2 FQNEAQ (reference sequence). The CDR3 sequence is 14 residues long. The CDR3 sequence: CASSRLTGDYGYTF. The CDR3 region has the DNA TGTGCCAGCAGCCGGTTGACAGGGGACTATGGCTACACCTTC.

V usage is TRBV7-3 and J usage is TRBJ2-2; 9 bases map to TRBD1. With 4 bases clipped from V and 0 bases from J, the junction kept 3 bases outside the gene matches. Per the germline V gene, CDR1 is SGHTA and CDR2 is FQGTGA. The CDR3 totals 16 residues. The chain's CDR3 is CASSSRDRANTGELFF. The CDR3 coding sequence is TGTGCCAGCAGCTCCCGGGACAGGGCGAACACCGGGGAGCTGTTTTTT.

The chain has TRBV9 and TRBJ2-7, with a weak D call TRBD1 (5 bases). The CDR3 has 17 residues. V was cut by 0 bases and J by 2 bases, with 18 bases left in between. Germline CDR1 is SGDLS and CDR2 is YYNGEE. The CDR3, as DNA: TGTGCCAGCAGCGTAGAAGCAGGGTGGTCTCCTACCTACGAGCAGTACTTC. Its translation is CASSVEAGWSPTYEQYF.

The rearrangement uses TRBV5-4 and TRBJ2-7; maybe TRBD1 (7 bases). Germline V gene lookup returns CDR1 SGHNT and CDR2 YYREEE (reference sequence). V shed 0 bases and J shed 1 base, with 14 bases lying between them. The CDR3 spans 16 residues. The CDR3 nucleotides read TGTGCCAGCAGCTTGGTATGGCAGGGGGGTTCCTACGAGCAGTACTTC. It specifies CASSLVWQGGSYEQYF.

V gene TRBV19 combines with J gene TRBJ2-5, with TRBD1 matching over 7 bases. The CDR3 runs to 18 residues. V lost 4 bases and J lost 2; bases outside the gene matches: 16. Looked up from germline, CDR1 is LNHDA and CDR2 is SQIVND (reference sequence). DNA for the CDR3: TGTGCCAGTAGTAGAAGAGGCGCGACAGGGCCGGGGCAAGAGACCCAGTACTTC. Protein sequence: CASSRRGATGPGQETQYF.

This chain connects TRBV30 to TRBJ1-5, with 7 positions matching TRBD1. Germline V CDR1 and CDR2: GTSNPN, SVGIG (reference sequence). With V trimmed by 4 bases and J by 8 bases, 8 bases remained unmatched. CDR3 length equals 13 residues. The CDR3 DNA follows: TGTGCCTGGACCCGACAGGGTCTCGAGCCCCAGCATTTT. Residues: CAWTRQGLEPQHF.

This chain links TRBV5-4 with TRBJ2-1; 7 positions agree with TRBD2. Germline lookup yields CDR1 SGHNT and CDR2 YYREEE (reference sequence). Germline trimming cut 0 bases from V and 2 bases from J; bases unmatched to any gene: 2. This CDR3 comprises 15 residues. The CDR3 nucleotides are TGTGCCAGCAGCTTGGGGCGGGAGACCTACAATGAGCAGTTCTTC. Its protein product is CASSLGRETYNEQFF.

The V gene is TRBV6-6, the J gene TRBJ1-1; tentative D call: TRBD1 (5 bases). The CDR3 has 11 amino acids. V was trimmed by 6 bases and J by 11 bases, leaving 13 bases between them. Germline CDR1 and CDR2: MNHNY and SVGAGI (reference sequence). CDR3 sequence: CASRDSGGAFF. The CDR3 DNA follows: TGTGCCAGCAGGGACTCGGGGGGGGCTTTCTTT.